These 20 T cell receptor beta chains originate from one sample sequenced in a study of blood T cell repertoires in COVID-19. Assay used: immunoSEQ multiplex PCR; TCRdb lists only in-frame clones, some missing. The table lists about 140,000 clones, roughly four fifths of them singletons, with about 4% in the top ten. The sample was peripheral blood. The receptors were sampled from a woman older than 75 with acute or convalescent COVID-19.

The V and J genes are TRBV28 and TRBJ2-1, with TRBD2 identical over 10 bases. Germline-derived CDR1 and CDR2 are MDHEN and SYDVKM. V shed 2 bases and J 10 bases; nucleotides not matched to a gene: 8. The CDR3 extends over 15 amino acids. This chain's CDR3 is CASSLGASGGGEQFF. The DNA of the CDR3 is TGTGCCAGCAGTTTAGGGGCTAGCGGGGGCGGAGAGCAGTTCTTC.

This chain joins TRBV2 and TRBJ1-2; TRBD1 might be the D (6 bases). This CDR3 is 15 amino acids long. V dropped 0 bases and J dropped 7 bases, with 15 bases sitting between them. Germline assignment: CDR1 SNHLY and CDR2 FYNNEI. The DNA of the CDR3 is TGTGCCAGCAGTGAAGCGCGGGGGGGCGCAGGTGGCTACACCTTC. Residues: CASSEARGGAGGYTF.

In DNA, the CDR3 is TGTGCCAGCAGTCAGACAGGGGGCCAATATAATTCACCCCTCCACTTT. Its protein product is CASSQTGGQYNSPLHF. The chain couples TRBV4-2 to TRBJ1-6, with 10 nucleotides matching TRBD1. From germline, CDR1 is LGHNA and CDR2 YNFKEQ. V lost 6 bases to trimming and J lost 4 bases; unmatched junction nucleotides: 6. The CDR3 spans 16 residues.

CDR3 amino acids: CASSVDSGGTDTQYF. The CDR3 DNA reads TGTGCCAGCAGCGTAGACAGCGGGGGCACAGATACGCAGTATTTT. V is TRBV9 and J is TRBJ2-3; 7 positions agree with TRBD2. CDR3 length equals 15 residues. Germline V lookup: CDR1 SGDLS, CDR2 YYNGEE. V lost 0 bases and J lost 1; bases outside the gene matches: 2. Together with reference TRBV9 and TRBJ2-3, the CDR3 gives the full variable domain: DSGVTQTPKHLITATGQRVTLRCSPRSGDLSVYWYQQSLDQGLQFLIQYYNGEERAKGNILERFSAQQFPDLHSELNLSSLELGDSALYFCASSVDSGGTDTQYFGPGTRLTVL.

The rearrangement uses TRBV27 and TRBJ2-3, with 7 positions matching TRBD2. Per the germline V gene, CDR1 is MNHEY and CDR2 is SMNVEV (reference sequence). V lost 0 bases to trimming and J lost 2 bases; unmatched junction nucleotides: 11. The CDR3 sequence is 18 residues long. CDR3 sequence: CASSLSWGLAAITDTQYF. Written as DNA, the CDR3 is TGTGCCAGCAGTTTATCATGGGGCCTAGCGGCGATCACAGATACGCAGTATTTT.

This chain uses TRBV12-3 or TRBV12-4 with TRBJ1-1, with D hard to call. Trimming shortened V by 1 base and J by 4 bases, and 7 bases separated the two germline ends. The CDR3 extends over 13 amino acids. This CDR3 is CASSLDRSTEAFF. CDR3 DNA: TGTGCCAGCAGTTTAGACCGGTCCACTGAAGCTTTCTTT.

This chain links TRBV2 with TRBJ2-7; D perhaps matches TRBD1 (7 bases). Per germline, CDR1 SNHLY and CDR2 FYNNEI. The CDR3 length is 16 residues. Trimming left V 4 bases short and J 1 base short, with 17 bases between. The CDR3 DNA reads TGTGCCAGCAGTGTTAATAGGTCAGGGGGGTCCTACGAGCAGTACTTC. Residues: CASSVNRSGGSYEQYF.

Here the CDR3 DNA reads TGTGCCAGCAGAACACAGCCGAACACAGATACGCAGTATTTT. Amino acid sequence: CASRTQPNTDTQYF. The V gene is TRBV27, the J gene TRBJ2-3; D is unresolved. CDR3 length: 14 amino acids. Germline V gene data show CDR1 as MNHEY and CDR2 as SMNVEV (reference sequence). V was clipped by 6 bases and J by 2 bases, with 12 bases between them.

The chain is built from TRBV2 and TRBJ1-2; D possibly corresponds to TRBD1 (5 bases). Germline V gives CDR1 SNHLY, CDR2 FYNNEI. This CDR3 is built from 15 residues. V was shortened by 3 bases and J by 2 bases, with 13 bases between the two germline ends. In DNA, the CDR3 is TGTGCCAGCAGTGATGTTGGGGGGACCAACTATGGCTACACCTTC. This encodes CASSDVGGTNYGYTF.

The chain employs TRBV5-1 and TRBJ1-6; 9 nucleotides line up with TRBD1. The CDR3 loop spans 15 amino acids. Germline-derived CDR1 and CDR2 are SGHRS and YFSETQ. Unmatched junction bases numbered 6, after V lost 4 bases and J lost 7 bases. The DNA of the CDR3 is TGCGCCAGCAGCCTGGACAGGGGCCCCAATTCACCCCTCCACTTT. Encoded protein: CASSLDRGPNSPLHF.

This clone was counted once. The chain links TRBV28 to TRBJ2-7, with 7 bases lining up with TRBD1. The trim removed 5 bases at V and 2 bases at J, leaving 3 bases unmatched. CDR3 length: 13 residues. CDR1 MDHEN and CDR2 SYDVKM come from the germline V gene. CDR3 sequence (DNA): TGTGCCAGCAGTCCGGGACAGACCTACGAGCAGTACTTC. Translating it yields CASSPGQTYEQYF.

This clone appeared once. The gene calls are TRBV19 and TRBJ2-6; possibly TRBD1 for D (5 bases). The CDR3 length is 16 residues. V was cut by 3 bases and J by 2 bases, with 11 bases left in between. The germline CDR1 and CDR2 sequences are LNHDA and SQIVND (reference sequence). As DNA, the CDR3 is TGTGCCAGTAGTATTCGAGGCAGGGCTGGGGCCAACGTCCTGACTTTC. Its translation is CASSIRGRAGANVLTF.

The chain links TRBV10-3 to TRBJ1-2; D may be TRBD1 (5 bases). Trimming cost V 0 bases and J 5 bases, with 10 bases left between them. Germline V lookup: CDR1 ENHRY, CDR2 SYGVKD. This CDR3 comprises 14 residues. The CDR3 coding sequence is TGTGCCATCAGTGAGTCGGGCAGGACATATGGCTACACCTTC. This sequence encodes CAISESGRTYGYTF.

This clone was seen a single time. V is TRBV10-3 and J is TRBJ1-2; TRBD1 agrees at 12 bases. V lost 3 bases to trimming and J lost 5 bases; unmatched junction nucleotides: 4. The CDR3 covers 15 residues. CDR1 ENHRY and CDR2 SYGVKD come from the germline V gene. The CDR3 DNA is TGTGCCATCAGTGAACCGGGACAGGGGGCGTATGGCTACACCTTC. The encoded protein is CAISEPGQGAYGYTF.

This clone has a handful of counts. The V call is TRBV29-1, the J call TRBJ1-1; D unresolved. The CDR3 is 13 amino acids. CDR1 SQVTM and CDR2 ANQGSEA come from the germline V gene. The V end was cut by 1 base, the J end by 3 bases, with 9 bases between. CDR3 nucleotide sequence: TGCAGCGTTGAAGTGCAGGAGGACACTGAAGCTTTCTTT. It translates to CSVEVQEDTEAFF.

This clone was observed once. The chain employs TRBV28 and TRBJ2-3; 15 nucleotides line up with TRBD2. Germline V gene sequence: CDR1 MDHEN, CDR2 SYDVKM. Trimming at V came to 6 bases and at J to 2 bases, leaving 12 bases not matched to a gene. This CDR3 has 19 amino acids. The CDR3 DNA reads TGTGCCAGCAGGGTATTTGGACTAGCGGGGGGGACGAACACAGATACGCAGTATTTT. Translation: CASRVFGLAGGTNTDTQYF.

The chain is built from TRBV2 and TRBJ1-2; D is unclear. Germline V gene lookup returns CDR1 SNHLY and CDR2 FYNNEI. The V end was cut by 6 bases, the J end by 8 bases, with 13 bases between. The CDR3 loop spans 12 amino acids. The CDR3 sequence is CASRRTVQGYTF. CDR3 coding DNA: TGTGCCAGCAGGAGAACAGTGCAGGGCTACACCTTC.

The chain couples TRBV12-3 or TRBV12-4 to TRBJ2-5, with 7 bases aligning to TRBD2. The CDR3 is 13 residues long. Losses at the gene ends were 8 bases for V and 5 bases for J; bases not matched to a gene: 8. The CDR3 loop reads CASSRGRGETQYF. For the CDR3, the DNA is TGTGCCAGCTCCCGGGGGAGGGGCGAGACCCAGTACTTC.

The chain links TRBV4-1 to TRBJ2-2; D possibly corresponds to TRBD1 (6 bases). Trimming removed 5 bases from V and 3 bases from J, with 16 bases in between. The CDR3 is made up of 16 amino acids. Germline CDR1 and CDR2: MGHRA and YSYEKL. The CDR3 loop reads CASSYVLGADTGELFF. CDR3 bases: TGCGCCAGCAGCTACGTGCTGGGGGCGGACACCGGGGAGCTGTTTTTT.

The chain carries TRBV4-1 and TRBJ2-1, with D perhaps matching TRBD1 (5 bases). This CDR3 is 14 amino acids long. Germline values: CDR1 MGHRA, CDR2 YSYEKL. The germline V and J ends were trimmed by 4 bases and 4 bases, with 11 bases remaining between them. The CDR3 region is CASSPITGYNEQFF. DNA for the CDR3: TGCGCCAGCAGCCCCATAACAGGTTACAATGAGCAGTTCTTC.